These 29 T cell receptor beta chains share one sample of origin, sequenced in a study of Ad26.COV2.S vaccination and SARS-CoV-2 variants. Sequencing used immunoSEQ multiplex PCR; TCRdb keeps in-frame clones, though not all of them. The sample has roughly 680,000 clones; around 89% are singletons. Treatment defined: around 19 received Ad26.COV2.S at low or high dose, single or two shots; 5 received placebo; per-sample allocation not given. At day 63 after the first vaccine or placebo injection, samples were drawn. This specimen consisted of peripheral blood, obtained in a trial of Ad26.COV2.S vaccine versus placebo. All receptors come from a person aged 18-60 years who received the Ad26.COV2.S COVID-19 vaccine or a placebo.

The chain couples TRBV9 to TRBJ2-3; TRBD2 matches at 11 bases. The CDR3 is 16 residues long. Germline assignment: CDR1 SGDLS and CDR2 YYNGEE. V was clipped by 1 base and J by 2 bases; unmatched bases: 3. CDR3 sequence reads: CASSVYSGGATDTQYF. In nucleotides, the CDR3 is TGTGCCAGCAGCGTATATAGCGGGGGGGCCACAGATACGCAGTATTTT.

The chain has TRBV11-2 and TRBJ2-2; a weak D match, TRBD2 (6 bases). Trimming took off 0 bases at V and 7 bases at J, with 15 bases between the two ends. CDR1 and CDR2 from the germline V gene are SGHAT and FQNNGV. The CDR3 runs 16 residues. The CDR3 region is CASSLDPGGLGGELFF. In DNA form, the CDR3 reads TGTGCCAGCAGCTTAGATCCCGGAGGGTTAGGCGGGGAGCTGTTTTTT.

The genes are TRBV9 and TRBJ2-5, with 12 nucleotides matching TRBD2. Trimming cost V 4 bases and J 4 bases; bases outside gene matches: 2. In germline, CDR1 is SGDLS, CDR2 YYNGEE. There are 14 residues in the CDR3. CDR3: CASSTSGRRETQYF. DNA for the CDR3: TGTGCCAGCAGCACTAGCGGGAGGAGAGAGACCCAGTACTTC.

This chain links TRBV4-3 with TRBJ1-6; D remains unclear. Germline loops: CDR1 LGHNA, CDR2 YSLEER. V was trimmed by 0 bases and J by 10 bases, leaving 13 bases between them. This CDR3 spans 15 amino acids. This CDR3 is CASSQDSGVGSPLHF. In DNA form, the CDR3 reads TGCGCCAGCAGCCAAGATAGCGGGGTTGGGTCACCCCTCCACTTT.

The V gene is TRBV2, the J gene TRBJ2-6; 15 nucleotides align to TRBD2. Trimming at V came to 7 bases and at J to 3 bases, leaving 4 bases not matched to a gene. The CDR3 is 17 residues long. The germline V gene has CDR1 SNHLY and CDR2 FYNNEI. The CDR3 DNA reads as TGTGCCAGCATCGGACTAGCGGGAGGGGTTGGGGCCAACGTCCTGACTTTC. Encoded protein: CASIGLAGGVGANVLTF.

The chain couples TRBV3-1 (or the pseudogene TRBV3-2) to TRBJ2-1; the D is unclear. CDR3 length: 12 residues. The germline CDR1 and CDR2 sequences are LGHDT and YNNKEL (reference sequence). Trimming took off 4 bases at V and 8 bases at J, with 9 bases between the two ends. In DNA form, the CDR3 reads TGTGCCAGCAGCCTAGGTGCCTATGAGCAGTTCTTC. Translated: CASSLGAYEQFF.

The gene calls are TRBV4-1 and TRBJ1-2; the D is unclear. Germline loops: CDR1 MGHRA, CDR2 YSYEKL. CDR3 length: 14 amino acids. V was shortened by 0 bases and J by 7 bases, with 12 bases between the two germline ends. The CDR3 sequence is CASSQEGVFAGYTF. The CDR3 DNA reads TGCGCCAGCAGCCAAGAGGGTGTCTTCGCTGGCTACACCTTC.

V gene TRBV6-2 or TRBV6-3 combines with J gene TRBJ2-7, with a weak D call TRBD1 (6 bases). V was trimmed by 6 bases and J by 2 bases, leaving 17 bases between them. Germline assignment: CDR1 MNHEY and CDR2 SVGEGT. CDR3 length equals 15 residues. CDR3 nucleotides: TGTGCCAGCAGCCTGCCCGGGACACAAACCTACGAGCAGTACTTC. Encoded protein: CASSLPGTQTYEQYF.

V and J are TRBV9 and TRBJ1-6; possibly TRBD1 for D (6 bases). With 3 bases removed from V and 0 bases from J, the gap between germline ends came to 13 bases. The CDR3 extends over 17 amino acids. CDR1 SGDLS and CDR2 YYNGEE come from the germline V gene. CDR3 coding DNA: TGTGCCAGCAGCGCGAGAGGGGGGAACTCCTATAATTCACCCCTCCACTTT. Translating gives CASSARGGNSYNSPLHF.

The chain carries TRBV6-6 and TRBJ2-5; D uncertain. The germline V and J ends were trimmed by 6 bases and 2 bases, with 4 bases remaining between them. Per germline, CDR1 MNHNY and CDR2 SVGAGI (reference sequence). This CDR3 region has 11 residues. The CDR3 DNA sequence: TGTGCCAGCAGCAGACAAGAGACCCAGTACTTC. Its protein product is CASSRQETQYF.

The rearrangement joins TRBV4-2 to TRBJ2-7; 9 nucleotides align to TRBD2. Unmatched junction bases numbered 6, after V lost 0 bases and J lost 3 bases. The length of the CDR3 is 16 residues. The germline CDR1 and CDR2 sequences are LGHNA and YNFKEQ. The CDR3 protein is CASSQDWTSAHYEQYF. As DNA, the CDR3 is TGTGCCAGCAGCCAAGACTGGACTAGCGCCCACTACGAGCAGTACTTC.

This clone was seen only a few times. Here the CDR3 reads CASSRQGSNQPQHF. CDR3 nucleotide sequence: TGTGCCAGCAGTCGACAGGGAAGCAATCAGCCCCAGCATTTT. The chain joins TRBV25-1 to TRBJ1-5, with 7 positions matching TRBD1. This CDR3 contains 14 residues. The germline V gene has CDR1 MGHDK and CDR2 SYGVNS. Unmatched junction bases numbered 2, after V lost 5 bases and J lost 1 base.

J is TRBJ2-2 and V is TRBV19; D gene unclear. CDR1 is LNHDA and CDR2 is SQIVND in the germline V gene (reference sequence). Trimming took off 2 bases at V and 0 bases at J, with 7 bases between the two ends. The CDR3 totals 15 residues. The CDR3 loop reads CASSIQEANTGELFF. The CDR3, as DNA: TGTGCCAGTAGTATACAGGAAGCGAACACCGGGGAGCTGTTTTTT.

The chain recombines TRBV29-1 with TRBJ1-2; no reliable D call. The CDR3 is made up of 11 amino acids. CDR1 is SQVTM and CDR2 is ANQGSEA in the germline V gene. Trimming removed 6 bases from V and 0 bases from J, with 5 bases in between. CDR3 nucleotide sequence: TGCAGCGTCCGAACTAACTATGGCTACACCTTC. As protein: CSVRTNYGYTF.

This clone was observed a handful of times. This chain uses TRBV7-2 with TRBJ2-3; 12 bases fit TRBD2. Germline V lookup: CDR1 SGHTA, CDR2 FQGNSA. J was trimmed by 2 bases and V by 10 bases; bases with no gene match: 4. This CDR3 comprises 14 residues. The DNA for the CDR3 is TGTGCCACCGGACTAGCGGGGTCCACAGATACGCAGTATTTT. This translates into CATGLAGSTDTQYF.

The chain combines TRBV5-1 with TRBJ2-5, with D unclear. The V gene's germline CDR1 is SGHRS and CDR2 YFSETQ. CDR3 length: 14 residues. Trimming shortened V by 0 bases and J by 4 bases, and 10 bases separated the two germline ends. The CDR3: CASSLGTARETQYF. The CDR3 region has the DNA TGCGCCAGCAGCTTGGGGACGGCCCGAGAGACCCAGTACTTC.

The chain has TRBV24-1 and TRBJ2-7; TRBD2 aligns across 8 bases. This CDR3 is built from 14 residues. Trimming removed 5 bases from V and 5 bases from J; junction bases left unmatched: 7. CDR1 is KGHDR and CDR2 is SFDVKD in the germline V gene. The CDR3 DNA follows: TGTGCCACCAGTGGGAGCGGGGGCGTGGACGAGCAGTACTTC. Translating it yields CATSGSGGVDEQYF.

The V and J genes are TRBV7-2 and TRBJ2-4, with 8 bases lining up with TRBD1. Trimming removed 3 bases from V and 5 bases from J; junction bases left unmatched: 6. The CDR3 is 15 residues long. Germline V gene lookup returns CDR1 SGHTA and CDR2 FQGNSA. The CDR3 spells CASSFRGLVENIQYF. Written as DNA, the CDR3 is TGTGCCAGCAGCTTCAGGGGGCTGGTTGAAAACATTCAGTACTTC.

The V gene is TRBV19, the J gene TRBJ2-7, with 10 bases that match TRBD1. Trimming cost V 5 bases and J 1 base; bases outside gene matches: 11. Per germline, CDR1 LNHDA and CDR2 SQIVND (reference sequence). The CDR3 has 17 amino acids. The CDR3 loop reads CASSGPGQGPRSYEQYF. As DNA, the CDR3 is TGTGCCAGTAGTGGACCGGGACAGGGGCCTCGATCCTACGAGCAGTACTTC. Combining the CDR3 with reference TRBV19 and TRBJ2-7 gives the whole variable domain DGGITQSPKYLFRKEGQNVTLSCEQNLNHDAMYWYRQDPGQGLRLIYYSQIVNDFQKGDIAEGYSVSREKKESFPLTVTSAQKNPTAFYLCASSGPGQGPRSYEQYFGPGTRLTVT.

For this clone: Other DNA sequences in the sample encode the same CDR3. The chain has TRBV30 and TRBJ1-1; unclear D gene. V was trimmed by 0 bases and J by 1 base, leaving 6 bases between them. The CDR3 runs 13 residues. Germline V CDR1 and CDR2: GTSNPN, SVGIG (reference sequence). CDR3 sequence reads: CAWSVQRNTEAFF. As DNA, the CDR3 is TGTGCCTGGAGTGTACAGAGGAACACTGAAGCTTTCTTT.

The rearrangement uses TRBV2 and TRBJ2-7; TRBD1 agrees at 7 bases. Germline CDR1 and CDR2: SNHLY and FYNNEI. This CDR3 region has 13 residues. With V trimmed by 9 bases and J by 3 bases, 8 bases remained unmatched. The CDR3 coding sequence is TGTGCCAGATTGACAGGGTTGGGCTACGAGCAGTACTTC. It encodes CARLTGLGYEQYF.

Details on this clone: Distinct nucleotide sequences in the sample also encode this CDR3. The rearrangement joins TRBV5-1 to TRBJ2-1, with 11 bases aligning to TRBD1. The CDR3 totals 15 residues. Germline CDR1 SGHRS, CDR2 YFSETQ. Trimming at V came to 4 bases and at J to 3 bases, leaving 3 bases not matched to a gene. CDR3 in DNA: TGCGCCAGCAGCCCGGGACAGGGGGGCTACAATGAGCAGTTCTTC. Translated: CASSPGQGGYNEQFF.

This chain links TRBV20-1 with TRBJ1-1; D is unresolved. Germline CDR1 and CDR2: DFQATT and SNEGSKA (reference sequence). CDR3 length equals 11 residues. V was clipped by 4 bases and J by 2 bases, with 5 bases between them. CDR3 DNA sequence: TGCAGTGCTACGGATAACACTGAAGCTTTCTTT. Translation gives CSATDNTEAFF.

V usage is TRBV4-3 and J usage is TRBJ1-5; tentative D call: TRBD1 (5 bases). Per the germline V gene, CDR1 is LGHNA and CDR2 is YSLEER. This CDR3 has 15 residues. The V and J ends lost 0 bases and 7 bases respectively, with 13 bases between them. The CDR3 nucleotides read TGCGCCAGCAGCCAAGATACGGGTAACAGGCAGCCCCAGCATTTT. Its translation: CASSQDTGNRQPQHF.

The J gene is TRBJ2-7, the V gene TRBV19, with 9 bases lining up with TRBD1. V was pared by 6 bases and J by 5 bases, with 14 bases of the junction left unmatched. The CDR3 is 16 residues long. Looked up from germline, CDR1 is LNHDA and CDR2 is SQIVND (reference sequence). The DNA of the CDR3 is TGTGCCAGTAGAAGAGGCGGGGGACAGGGACCCCACGAGCAGTACTTC. Amino acid sequence: CASRRGGGQGPHEQYF.

This chain joins TRBV27 and TRBJ1-2; TRBD1 is a possible D gene (5 bases). V gave up 5 bases and J gave up 4 bases, with 17 bases separating them. CDR3 length: 15 amino acids. CDR1 is MNHEY and CDR2 is SMNVEV in the germline V gene (reference sequence). The CDR3 bases are TGTGCCAGCAGTCTCGGGGAGGGACCCCTCTATGGCTACACCTTC. Translation: CASSLGEGPLYGYTF.

This chain uses TRBV14 with TRBJ2-7, with D possibly being TRBD2 (6 bases). The CDR3 sequence is 11 residues long. With 2 bases removed from V and 7 bases from J, the gap between germline ends came to 6 bases. Germline CDR1 is SGHDN and CDR2 is FVKESK. In DNA, the CDR3 is TGTGCCAGCAGCCAAAGCGGGGAGCAGTACTTC. Translation: CASSQSGEQYF.

V is TRBV6-5 and J is TRBJ2-3; no firm D call. Between the trimmed V and J ends, which lost 7 bases and 11 bases, there was a span of 10 bases. The CDR3 consists of 10 residues. Germline CDR1 reads MNHEY; CDR2 reads SVGAGI. The CDR3 bases are TGTGCCAGCATGCAGTTTTTGCAGTATTTT. It yields the protein CASMQFLQYF.

This chain links TRBV27 with TRBJ1-1; D not certain. Between the trimmed V and J ends, which lost 2 bases and 4 bases, there was a span of 8 bases. The CDR3 has 13 residues. CDR1 is MNHEY and CDR2 is SMNVEV in the germline V gene (reference sequence). This CDR3 is CASSLLDGTEAFF. The DNA for the CDR3 is TGTGCCAGCAGTTTACTGGACGGCACTGAAGCTTTCTTT.